This is a list of T cell receptor beta chains from one sample in a study of tumor-infiltrating lymphocytes in oesophageal squamous cell carcinoma. TCRdb re-derived calls from the PCR reads in MiXCR, one entry per CDR3 protein. The sample includes more than 15,000 distinct CDR3 sequences, approximately 46% of them seen just once. The sample comprised normal esophageal tissue next to the tumor. These receptor sequences come from a female donor with esophageal squamous cell carcinoma. Each CDR3 is given with its conserved first and last residue. Each record gives: clone size, CDR3 length, J gene, D gene, V gene, CDR3 protein, CDR3 DNA. The D gene is left open where the match is weak. Rows may omit the clone size; those that give it use once, few, many or a size class.

abundance: .; len: 15; j_gene: TRBJ2-5; d_gene: .; v_gene: TRBV7-4; CDR3aa: CASSSREWGQETQYF; CDR3nt: TGTGCCAGCAGCTCCCGTGAGTGGGGCCAAGAGACCCAGTACTTC
abundance: many; len: 18; j_gene: TRBJ2-3; d_gene: TRBD2; v_gene: TRBV11-2; CDR3aa: CASSLRLAGGSTSVTQYF; CDR3nt: TGTGCCAGCAGCTTGAGACTAGCGGGGGGGTCTACCTCGGTTACGCAGTATTTT
abundance: few; len: 15; j_gene: TRBJ2-3; d_gene: TRBD1; v_gene: TRBV12-3/TRBV12-4; CDR3aa: CASSARGFGTDTQYF; CDR3nt: TGTGCCAGCAGTGCCAGGGGGTTCGGCACAGATACGCAGTATTTT
abundance: .; len: 18; j_gene: TRBJ2-1; d_gene: .; v_gene: TRBV7-8; CDR3aa: CASSLTTPGDGSYNEQFF; CDR3nt: TGTGCCAGCAGCTTAACCACCCCAGGGGATGGGTCCTACAATGAGCAGTTCTTC
abundance: .; len: 14; j_gene: TRBJ1-5; d_gene: .; v_gene: TRBV3-1; CDR3aa: CASSQTGSGQPQHF; CDR3nt: TGTGCCAGCAGCCAAACAGGATCAGGTCAGCCCCAGCATTTT
abundance: many; len: 14; j_gene: TRBJ2-5; d_gene: TRBD2; v_gene: TRBV7-7; CDR3aa: CASSVGLVEETQYF; CDR3nt: TGTGCTAGCAGCGTCGGACTAGTAGAGGAGACCCAGTACTTC
abundance: .; len: 15; j_gene: TRBJ2-1; d_gene: .; v_gene: TRBV7-9; CDR3aa: CASSLGRATGNEQFF; CDR3nt: TGTGCCAGCAGCTTAGGGAGGGCCACAGGCAATGAGCAGTTCTTC
abundance: many; len: 12; j_gene: TRBJ2-2; d_gene: .; v_gene: TRBV5-6; CDR3aa: CASTLGAGELFF; CDR3nt: TGTGCCAGCACACTAGGAGCCGGGGAGCTGTTTTTT
abundance: .; len: 16; j_gene: TRBJ2-7; d_gene: TRBD2; v_gene: TRBV7-6; CDR3aa: CASSLGGTSNPGEQYF; CDR3nt: TGTGCCAGCAGCTTAGGCGGGACTAGCAACCCGGGGGAGCAGTACTTC
abundance: .; len: 13; j_gene: TRBJ2-2; d_gene: .; v_gene: TRBV7-3; CDR3aa: CASSLGYTGELFF; CDR3nt: TGTGCCAGCAGCTTAGGGTACACCGGGGAGCTGTTTTTT
abundance: .; len: 14; j_gene: TRBJ2-5; d_gene: .; v_gene: TRBV11-2; CDR3aa: CASSSLDREGVGFF; CDR3nt: TGTGCCAGCAGCTCTTTGGACAGGGAGGGGGTTGGATTCTTC